The clone carrying this T cell receptor (beta chain) was recorded at least ten times. The sample originates from a study of T cells in Graves' hyperthyroidism and ophthalmopathy. V lost 3 bases and J 6 bases, leaving 9 bases between the germline ends. This CDR3 is 13 amino acids long. Germline V gene data show CDR1 as SGHTA and CDR2 as FQGNSA. RNA transcripts yielded amplified TCR beta CDR3 regions. Using the HTBI primer set, a first-round RT-PCR was run on the TCR CDR3. From the multiplex PCR reads, TCRdb called clonotypes with MiXCR, one entry per CDR3 protein. The sample has hundreds of thousands of distinct CDR3 sequences, about 15% seen once.

This chain uses TRBV7-2 with TRBJ2-1, with D possibly TRBD2 on 5 matching bases. The clonotype comes from a woman aged 50 to 60 with Graves' ophthalmopathy. Sequencing was carried out using blood. DNA of the CDR3: TGTGCCAGCAGCTTTCGAGGGAGCAATGAGCAGTTCTTC. Its translation: CASSFRGSNEQFF.